This T cell receptor (beta chain) was recorded in a study of cytomegalovirus exposure and HLA in healthy donors. The CDR3 has 13 amino acids. The V segment lost 8 bases and the J segment 6 bases; nucleotides outside the gene matches: 5. The germline gives CDR1 MDHEN, CDR2 SYDVKM. The PCR ran on 60 Vbeta and 13 Jbeta primers. Assay: immunoSEQ multiplex PCR; the TCRdb copy retains only in-frame clones and omits some. The repertoire holds under 300,000 clones, with around 66% as singletons. The clonotype originates from a female donor in good health and CMV-seronegative. The chain couples TRBV28 to TRBJ2-7; 12 positions match TRBD1. Sequencing used PBMCs. The CDR3 loop reads CASLGTGGREQYF. The CDR3 DNA reads as TGTGCCAGCCTCGGGACAGGGGGCCGCGAGCAGTACTTC.